The clone carrying this T cell receptor beta chain was detected a few times. The data originate from a study of blood T cells in healthy people across ages. Combining a sample-barcoded 5' primer with a J-beta primer mix, a second PCR ran for roughly 7 to 12 cycles. From the 5' RACE reads, TCRdb called clonotypes with MiXCR, one entry per CDR3 protein. The sample lists about 780,000 distinct CDR3 sequences, 35% to 60% seen once, with about a sixth in the top ten. This CDR3 has 14 residues. Between the trimmed V and J ends, which lost 4 bases and 5 bases, there was a span of 12 bases. The germline V gene has CDR1 MNHNS and CDR2 SASEGT.

The sequenced sample was blood. The origin of this receptor is a man of 80 years or more in good health. The chain employs TRBV6-1 and TRBJ2-1; TRBD1 is a possible D gene (5 bases). Written as DNA, the CDR3 is TGTGCCAGCAGTGTGGCAGGGTCCCACAATGAGCAGTTCTTC. Amino acids: CASSVAGSHNEQFF.